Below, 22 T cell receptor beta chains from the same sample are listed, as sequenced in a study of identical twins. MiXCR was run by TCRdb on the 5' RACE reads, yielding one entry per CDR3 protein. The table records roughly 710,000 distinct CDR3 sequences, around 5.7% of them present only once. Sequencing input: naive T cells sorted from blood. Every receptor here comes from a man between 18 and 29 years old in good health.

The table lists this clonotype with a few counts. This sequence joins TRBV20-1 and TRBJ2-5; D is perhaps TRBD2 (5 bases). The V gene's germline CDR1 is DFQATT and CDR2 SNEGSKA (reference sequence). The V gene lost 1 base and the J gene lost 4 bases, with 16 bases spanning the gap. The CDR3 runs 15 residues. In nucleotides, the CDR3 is TGCAGTGCTAGAGGTAGCGCCAAATGGGGAGAGACCCAGTACTTC. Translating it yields CSARGSAKWGETQYF.

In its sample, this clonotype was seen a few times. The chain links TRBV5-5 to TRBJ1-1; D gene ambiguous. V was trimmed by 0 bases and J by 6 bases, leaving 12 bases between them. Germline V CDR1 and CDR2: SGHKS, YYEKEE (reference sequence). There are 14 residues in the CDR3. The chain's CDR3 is CASSLGYRTAEAFF. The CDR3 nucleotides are TGTGCCAGCAGCTTGGGGTATCGGACTGCTGAAGCTTTCTTT.

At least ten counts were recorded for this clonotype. The CDR3 region is CASSLTGQGSYNEQFF. The CDR3 nucleotides read TGCGCCAGCAGCCTAACGGGACAGGGATCCTACAATGAGCAGTTCTTC. The chain has TRBV4-1 and TRBJ2-1; 9 nucleotides agree with TRBD1. CDR3 size: 16 residues. V shed 4 bases and J 1 base; nucleotides not matched to a gene: 5. The V gene's germline CDR1 is MGHRA and CDR2 YSYEKL.

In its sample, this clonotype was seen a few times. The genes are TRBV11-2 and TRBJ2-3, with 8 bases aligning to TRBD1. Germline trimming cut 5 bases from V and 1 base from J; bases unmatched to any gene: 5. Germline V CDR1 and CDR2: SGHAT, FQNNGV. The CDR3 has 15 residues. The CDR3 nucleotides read TGTGCCAGCAGCCAACCGACAGGGGGCACAGATACGCAGTATTTT. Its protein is CASSQPTGGTDTQYF.

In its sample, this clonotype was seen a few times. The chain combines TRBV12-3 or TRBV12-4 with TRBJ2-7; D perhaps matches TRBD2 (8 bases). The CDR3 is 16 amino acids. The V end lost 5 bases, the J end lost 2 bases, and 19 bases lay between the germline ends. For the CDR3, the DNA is TGTGCCAGCAGTCGGGGGGGGGGACAGCTAGCCTACGAGCAGTACTTC. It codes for CASSRGGGQLAYEQYF.

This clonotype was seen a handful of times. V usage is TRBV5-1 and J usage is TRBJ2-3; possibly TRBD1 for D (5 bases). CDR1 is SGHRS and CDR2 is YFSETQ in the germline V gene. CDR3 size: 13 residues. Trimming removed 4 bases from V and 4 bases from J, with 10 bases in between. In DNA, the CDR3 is TGCGCCAGCAGCCGCAGACAGTCAGATACGCAGTATTTT. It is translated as CASSRRQSDTQYF.

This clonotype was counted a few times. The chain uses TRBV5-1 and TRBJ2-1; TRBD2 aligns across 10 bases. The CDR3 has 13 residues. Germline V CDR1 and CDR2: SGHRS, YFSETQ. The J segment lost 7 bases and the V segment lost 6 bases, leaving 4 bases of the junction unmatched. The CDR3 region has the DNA TGCGCCAGCAAAGCGGGAGGGCCGAATGAGCAGTTCTTC. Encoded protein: CASKAGGPNEQFF.

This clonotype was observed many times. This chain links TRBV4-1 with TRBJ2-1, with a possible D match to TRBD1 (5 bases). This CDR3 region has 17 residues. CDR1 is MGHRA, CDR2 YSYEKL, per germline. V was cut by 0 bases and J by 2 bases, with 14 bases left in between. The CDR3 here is CASSQEVLRTTYNEQFF. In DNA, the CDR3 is TGCGCCAGCAGCCAAGAGGTGTTGAGGACAACCTACAATGAGCAGTTCTTC.

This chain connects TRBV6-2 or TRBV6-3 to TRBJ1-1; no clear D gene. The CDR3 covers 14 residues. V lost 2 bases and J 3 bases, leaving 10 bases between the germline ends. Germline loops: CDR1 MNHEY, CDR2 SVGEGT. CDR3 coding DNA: TGTGCCAGCAGTTACACTTCCTCGGACACTGAAGCTTTCTTT. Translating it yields CASSYTSSDTEAFF.

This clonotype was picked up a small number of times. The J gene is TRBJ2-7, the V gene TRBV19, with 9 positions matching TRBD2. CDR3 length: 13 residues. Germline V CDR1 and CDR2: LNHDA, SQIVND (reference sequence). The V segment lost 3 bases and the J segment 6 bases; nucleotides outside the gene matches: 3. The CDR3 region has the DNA TGTGCCAGTAGTATTCAACTAGCGGGCGAGCAGTACGTC. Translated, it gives CASSIQLAGEQYV.

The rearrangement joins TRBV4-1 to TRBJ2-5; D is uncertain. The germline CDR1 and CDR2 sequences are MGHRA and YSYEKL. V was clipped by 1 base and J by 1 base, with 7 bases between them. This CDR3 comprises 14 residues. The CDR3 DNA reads TGCGCCAGCAGCCAAGTGGAAGGCCAAGAGACCCAGTACTTC. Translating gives CASSQVEGQETQYF.

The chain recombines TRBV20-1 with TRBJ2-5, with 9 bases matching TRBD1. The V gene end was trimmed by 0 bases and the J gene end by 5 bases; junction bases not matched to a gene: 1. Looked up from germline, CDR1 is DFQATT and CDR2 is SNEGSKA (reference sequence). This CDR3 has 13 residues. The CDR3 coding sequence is TGCAGTGCTAGAGATGACAGGGGGGAGACCCAGTACTTC. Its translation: CSARDDRGETQYF.

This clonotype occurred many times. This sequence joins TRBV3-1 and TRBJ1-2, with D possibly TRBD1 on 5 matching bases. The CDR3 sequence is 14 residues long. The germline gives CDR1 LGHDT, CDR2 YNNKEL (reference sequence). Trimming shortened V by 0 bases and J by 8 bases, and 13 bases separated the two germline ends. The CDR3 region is CASSQDFQGGGYTF. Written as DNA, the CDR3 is TGTGCCAGCAGCCAAGATTTCCAGGGTGGGGGCTACACCTTC.

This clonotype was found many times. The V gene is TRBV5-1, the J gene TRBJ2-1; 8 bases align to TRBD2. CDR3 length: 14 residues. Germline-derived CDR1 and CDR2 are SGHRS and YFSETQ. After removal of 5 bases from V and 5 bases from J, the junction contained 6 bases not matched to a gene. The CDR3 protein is CASRVAGSHNEQFF. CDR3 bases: TGCGCCAGCAGGGTAGCGGGATCGCACAATGAGCAGTTCTTC. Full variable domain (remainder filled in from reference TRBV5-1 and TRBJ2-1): KAGVTQTPRYLIKTRGQQVTLSCSPISGHRSVSWYQQTPGQGLQFLFEYFSETQRNKGNFPGRFSGRQFSNSRSEMNVSTLELGDSALYLCASRVAGSHNEQFFGPGTRLTVL.

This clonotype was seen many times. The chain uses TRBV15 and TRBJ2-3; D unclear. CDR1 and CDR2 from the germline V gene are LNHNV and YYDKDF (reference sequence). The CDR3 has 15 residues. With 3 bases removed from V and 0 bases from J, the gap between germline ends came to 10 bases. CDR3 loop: CATSRGKTSTDTQYF. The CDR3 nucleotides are TGTGCCACCAGCAGGGGCAAAACTAGCACAGATACGCAGTATTTT.

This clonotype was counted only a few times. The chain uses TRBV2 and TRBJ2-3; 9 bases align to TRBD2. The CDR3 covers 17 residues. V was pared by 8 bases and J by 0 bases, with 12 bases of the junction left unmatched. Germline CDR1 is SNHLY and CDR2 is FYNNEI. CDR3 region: CASPGPAGGSSTDTQYF. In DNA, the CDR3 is TGTGCCAGCCCGGGCCCAGCGGGAGGCTCTAGCACAGATACGCAGTATTTT.

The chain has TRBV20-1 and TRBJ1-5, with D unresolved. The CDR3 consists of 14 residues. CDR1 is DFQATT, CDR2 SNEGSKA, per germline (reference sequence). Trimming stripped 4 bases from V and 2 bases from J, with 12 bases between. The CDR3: CSATIRAGNQPQHF. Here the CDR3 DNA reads TGCAGTGCTACAATCCGAGCGGGCAATCAGCCCCAGCATTTT.

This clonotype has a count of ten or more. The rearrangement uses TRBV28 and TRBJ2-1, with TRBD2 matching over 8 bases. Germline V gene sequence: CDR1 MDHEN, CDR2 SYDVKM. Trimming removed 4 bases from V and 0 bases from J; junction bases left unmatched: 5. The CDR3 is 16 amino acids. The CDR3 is CASSYERGSSYNEQFF. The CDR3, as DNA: TGTGCCAGCAGTTATGAGCGGGGGAGCTCCTACAATGAGCAGTTCTTC.

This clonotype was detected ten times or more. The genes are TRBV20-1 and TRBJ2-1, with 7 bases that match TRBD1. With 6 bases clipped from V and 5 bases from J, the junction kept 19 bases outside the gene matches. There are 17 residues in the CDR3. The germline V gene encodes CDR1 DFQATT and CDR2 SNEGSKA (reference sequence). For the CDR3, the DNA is TGCAGTGCCGCCACAGGGGACCCAGACCCGTCCCACAATGAGCAGTTCTTC. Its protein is CSAATGDPDPSHNEQFF.

The DNA of the CDR3 is TGTGCCTGGGGATCGAACACTGAAGCTTTCTTT. Protein product: CAWGSNTEAFF. The chain uses TRBV30 and TRBJ1-1; D is undetermined. The CDR3 contains 11 residues. CDR1 is GTSNPN, CDR2 SVGIG, per germline (reference sequence). Trimming shortened V by 5 bases and J by 1 base, and 5 bases separated the two germline ends.

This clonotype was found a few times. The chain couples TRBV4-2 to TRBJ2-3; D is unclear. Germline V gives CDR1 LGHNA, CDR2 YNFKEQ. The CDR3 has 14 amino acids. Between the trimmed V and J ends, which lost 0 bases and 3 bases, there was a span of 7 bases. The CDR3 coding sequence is TGTGCCAGCAGCCAAGATCGTGAAACAGATACGCAGTATTTT. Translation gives CASSQDRETDTQYF.

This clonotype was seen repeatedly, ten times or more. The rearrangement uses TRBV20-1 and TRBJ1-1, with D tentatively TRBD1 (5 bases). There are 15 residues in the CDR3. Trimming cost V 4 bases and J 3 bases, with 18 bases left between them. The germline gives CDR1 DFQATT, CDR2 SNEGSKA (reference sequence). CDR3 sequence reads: CSAKRDSSWYTEAFF. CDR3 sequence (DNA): TGCAGTGCTAAGCGAGACAGTAGTTGGTACACTGAAGCTTTCTTT.